The next 10 T cell receptor beta chains were all read from a single sample in a study of naive and memory T cell subsets. The study, taken as a whole, reports: Naive repertoires, especially CD8, held a few larger clonotypes, possibly memory cells re-expressing CD45RA.

The beta constant-region primer was an equimolar mix of two oligonucleotides covering TRBC1 and TRBC2. Nested alpha and beta constant-region primers with the SP2 primer drove four PCR rounds on ligated cDNA. Via MiXCR, TCRdb re-called the UMI-ligation and nested PCR reads, giving one row per CDR3 protein. This table has around 160,000 distinct CDR3 sequences, under 25% appearing once. What these receptors recognize is not known. Sample: naive CD4+ T cells from blood. The receptors come from a human donor in good health.

This clonotype has only a few counts. The chain has TRBV12-3 or TRBV12-4 and TRBJ2-5, with TRBD2 identical over 9 bases. With V trimmed by 2 bases and J by 2 bases, 6 bases remained unmatched. CDR3 length equals 16 residues. Here the CDR3 reads CASSLFGAGGQETQYF. CDR3 DNA: TGTGCCAGCAGTTTATTCGGCGCGGGAGGGCAAGAGACCCAGTACTTC.

This clonotype was seen a few times. V and J are TRBV11-1 and TRBJ1-4; D is uncertain. Germline lookup yields CDR1 SGHAT and CDR2 FQDESV (reference sequence). V lost 5 bases, J lost 5 bases, and 3 bases lay in between. The CDR3 has 11 residues. The CDR3 loop reads CASSVNEKLFF. CDR3 DNA sequence: TGTGCCAGCAGCGTGAATGAAAAACTGTTTTTT.

CDR3 in amino acids: CASSQLRTGGSQETDTQYF. In DNA form, the CDR3 reads TGCGCCAGCAGCCAATTACGGACAGGAGGGTCCCAGGAAACAGATACGCAGTATTTT. This chain connects TRBV4-1 to TRBJ2-3; D possibly corresponds to TRBD1 (7 bases). The length of the CDR3 is 19 residues. Trimming removed 2 bases from V and 3 bases from J, with 24 bases in between. Germline loops: CDR1 MGHRA, CDR2 YSYEKL.

The chain has TRBV6-5 and TRBJ2-7; D is ambiguous. The germline gives CDR1 MNHEY, CDR2 SVGAGI. The CDR3 is 15 amino acids. Trimming took 2 bases from V and 3 from J, leaving 14 bases between them. The CDR3 DNA is TGTGCCAGCAGTTACCTTAGAACAGCTTACTACGAGCAGTACTTC. Residues: CASSYLRTAYYEQYF.

This clonotype was detected a few times. J is TRBJ1-5 and V is TRBV6-2 or TRBV6-3; D might be TRBD1 (6 bases). The CDR3 runs to 16 residues. The V gene lost 5 bases and the J gene lost 7 bases, with 21 bases spanning the gap. CDR1 and CDR2 (germline): MNHEY, SVGEGT. Written as DNA, the CDR3 is TGTGCCAGCAGTCCAGACTTTACAGGGATGCAGCAGCCCCAGCATTTT. This codes for CASSPDFTGMQQPQHF.

This clonotype occurred a few times. This chain links TRBV25-1 with TRBJ2-5; TRBD2 is a possible D gene (6 bases). The CDR3 length is 16 residues. Germline loops: CDR1 MGHDK, CDR2 SYGVNS. With 2 bases removed from V and 6 bases from J, the gap between germline ends came to 19 bases. In DNA form, the CDR3 reads TGTGCCAGCAGTGAAATTAGCCCGCCTAGCGAGAAGACCCAGTACTTC. Translating it yields CASSEISPPSEKTQYF.

Here the CDR3 DNA reads TGTGCCAGCAGCCAAACAGGGCCCCAGCCCCAGCATTTT. It codes for CASSQTGPQPQHF. The J gene is TRBJ1-5, the V gene TRBV3-1; D possibly corresponds to TRBD1 (6 bases). Deletions cut 2 bases from V and 7 bases from J, with 9 bases between. Germline CDR1 reads LGHDT; CDR2 reads YNNKEL (reference sequence). The CDR3 length is 13 residues.

The V call is TRBV10-3, the J call TRBJ2-7, with D unclear. The germline V gene has CDR1 ENHRY and CDR2 SYGVKD. Trimming left V 4 bases short and J 5 bases short, with 9 bases between. The CDR3 is 12 residues long. In DNA, the CDR3 is TGTGCCATCAGTGGCCCAGGTAACGAGCAGTACTTC. Residues: CAISGPGNEQYF.

This clonotype was recorded only once. The chain employs TRBV6-5 and TRBJ1-1; D possibly corresponds to TRBD1 (5 bases). This CDR3 spans 15 amino acids. Germline V gene data show CDR1 as MNHEY and CDR2 as SVGAGI. The V end was cut by 5 bases, the J end by 1 base, with 14 bases between. The CDR3 sequence is CASSPLVDKNTEAFF. The CDR3, as DNA: TGTGCCAGCAGTCCCCTAGTGGACAAGAACACTGAAGCTTTCTTT.

The rearrangement links TRBV5-1 to TRBJ2-2; 13 bases match TRBD2. V was clipped by 3 bases and J by 6 bases; unmatched bases: 8. CDR1 is SGHRS, CDR2 YFSETQ, per germline. The CDR3 runs 17 residues. As DNA, the CDR3 is TGCGCCAGCAGCTCCGGGACTAGCGGGGCGCTCGCCGGGGAGCTGTTTTTT. This codes for CASSSGTSGALAGELFF.